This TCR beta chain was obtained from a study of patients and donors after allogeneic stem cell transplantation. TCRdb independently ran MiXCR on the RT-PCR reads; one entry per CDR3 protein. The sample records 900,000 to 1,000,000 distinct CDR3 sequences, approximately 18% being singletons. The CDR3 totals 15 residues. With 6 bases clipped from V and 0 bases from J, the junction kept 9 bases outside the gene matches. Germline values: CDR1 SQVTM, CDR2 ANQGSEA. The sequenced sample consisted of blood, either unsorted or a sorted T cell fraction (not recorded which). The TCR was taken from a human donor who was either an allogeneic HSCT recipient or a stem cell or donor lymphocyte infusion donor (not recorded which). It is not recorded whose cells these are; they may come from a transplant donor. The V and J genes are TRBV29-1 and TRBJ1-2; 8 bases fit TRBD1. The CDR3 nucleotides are TGCAGCGTAACCCCGGGACAGGAGACTAACTATGGCTACACCTTC. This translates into CSVTPGQETNYGYTF.